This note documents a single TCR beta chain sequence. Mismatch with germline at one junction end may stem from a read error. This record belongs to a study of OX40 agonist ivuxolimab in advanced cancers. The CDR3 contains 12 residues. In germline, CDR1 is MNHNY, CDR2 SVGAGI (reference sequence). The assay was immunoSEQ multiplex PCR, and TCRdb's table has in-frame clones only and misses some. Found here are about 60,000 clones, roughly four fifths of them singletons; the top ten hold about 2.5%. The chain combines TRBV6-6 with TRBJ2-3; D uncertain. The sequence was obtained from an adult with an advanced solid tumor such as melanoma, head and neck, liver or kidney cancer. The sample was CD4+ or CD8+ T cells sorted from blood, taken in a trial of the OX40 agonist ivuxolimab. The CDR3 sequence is CASSDSRDTQYF. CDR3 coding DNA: TGTGCCAGCAGTGACTCACGGGATACGCAGTATTTT.